This T cell receptor (beta chain) stems from a study of cytomegalovirus exposure and HLA in healthy donors. PCR used 60 Vbeta primers and 13 Jbeta primers. Data came from immunoSEQ multiplex PCR; TCRdb stores just in-frame clones and leaves some out. This table has over 130,000 clones, around 70% appearing once. Input material: PBMCs. The receptor was isolated from a woman aged 30 to 39 in good health and CMV-seronegative.

In DNA form, the CDR3 reads TGTGCCAGCAAAGCGGGACGGGATCACAATGAGCAGTTCTTC. The encoded protein is CASKAGRDHNEQFF. The chain carries TRBV27 and TRBJ2-1; 7 bases agree with TRBD2. CDR3 length: 14 amino acids. The trim removed 7 bases at V and 5 bases at J, leaving 8 bases unmatched. CDR1 is MNHEY and CDR2 is SMNVEV in the germline V gene (reference sequence).